This TCR beta chain comes out of a study of OX40 agonist ivuxolimab in advanced cancers. Study details: The patients received ivuxolimab by intravenous route every 2 weeks at 0.01 to 10 mg/kg.

The length of the CDR3 is 16 residues. Per germline, CDR1 SEHNR and CDR2 FQNEAQ (reference sequence). Losses at the gene ends were 4 bases for V and 6 bases for J; bases not matched to a gene: 9. TCRdb's table, derived via immunoSEQ multiplex PCR, lists solely in-frame clones and lacks some. The repertoire holds 71,000 or so clones, more than 75% seen once, with 0.7% to 0.9% in the top ten. This sequence originates from an adult with an advanced solid tumor such as melanoma, head and neck, liver or kidney cancer. The sequencing used CD4+ or CD8+ T cells sorted from blood, collected in a trial of the OX40 agonist ivuxolimab. V gene TRBV7-9 combines with J gene TRBJ2-3, with 11 nucleotides matching TRBD2. The DNA for the CDR3 is TGTGCCAGCAGCTCCCCCCGGGCTAGCGGGAGGGATACGCAGTATTTT. Translating gives CASSSPRASGRDTQYF.